These 22 T cell receptor delta chains came from one sample sequenced in a study of γδ T cells in repeated Plasmodium falciparum infection. Flow sorting of PBMC yielded separate Vgamma9/Vdelta2+ and Vdelta2-negative gammadelta T cell populations for bulk repertoire analysis. TCRdb re-called the multiplex PCR reads with CATT. The table lists more than 45,000 delta-chain clones, around 1.8% of them singletons. Sequencing was done on a sample of gamma-delta T cells from blood. All receptors come from a pool of human donors (malaria-infected and uninfected, not separated).

This clone was seen more than once but under ten times. Given a far larger clone just one base away, this is likely a sequencing read error. This same CDR3 is encoded by further DNA sequences in the sample. This sequence joins TRDV3 and TRDJ1; 12 positions match TRDD3. The J segment lost 2 bases and the V segment lost 4 bases, leaving 20 bases of the junction unmatched. CDR1 is TVYSNPD and CDR2 is GDNSRS in the germline V gene (reference sequence). CDR3 length: 19 amino acids. CDR3 sequence: CASERPGWGIRGQTDKLIF. The CDR3 coding sequence is TGTGCCTCCGAGAGGCCCGGCTGGGGGATACGCGGACAAACCGATAAACTCATCTTT. Together with reference TRDV3 and TRDJ1, the CDR3 gives the full variable domain: CDKVTQSSPDQTVASGSEVVLLCTYDTVYSNPDLFWYRIRPDYSFQFVFYGDNSRSEGADFTQGRFSVKHILTQKAFHLVISPVRTEDSATYYCASERPGWGIRGQTDKLIFGKGTRVTVEP.

This clone was counted many times. TCRdb assigns this DNA the protein of a much larger clone, which departs from its translation at residue 5; this likely reflects a read error, and the protein shown comes from translating the DNA. V usage is TRDV1 and J usage is TRDJ1; TRDD3 matches 13 bases. Germline V CDR1 and CDR2: TSWWSYY, QGS. Trimming at V came to 4 bases and at J to 0 bases, leaving 14 bases not matched to a gene. This CDR3 has 20 residues. The CDR3 sequence: CALGGLISYWGIRHTDKLIF. In DNA form, the CDR3 reads TGTGCTCTTGGGGGTCTCATTTCGTACTGGGGGATACGGCACACCGATAAACTCATCTTT.

There are many counts of this clone. Translating this DNA gives a protein that differs at residue 15 from the TCRdb one, which belongs to a much larger clone; a read error is likely, and the protein shown is this translation. V usage is TRDV1 and J usage is TRDJ1, with TRDD2 matching over 7 bases. The CDR3 totals 17 residues. The germline V gene encodes CDR1 TSWWSYY and CDR2 QGS. The CDR3 nucleotides are TGTGCTCTTGGGGGGGGCCTTCCTCGCCTCCGCACCGATAAACCCATCTTT. Its translation: CALGGGLPRLRTDKPIF.

Turning to this clone: A read error likely explains this, since a far larger clone differs by one base. Different DNA sequences within this sample yield the same CDR3. The rearrangement joins TRDV3 to TRDJ1; D gene unclear. In the absence of a J gene in TCRdb, the DNA was matched to germline to assign it here. Trimming took 0 bases from V and 4 from J, leaving 27 bases between them. This CDR3 comprises 18 residues. In germline, CDR1 is TVYSNPD, CDR2 GDNSRS (reference sequence). For the CDR3, the DNA is TGTGCCTTTAGGTCCCCCAATCTCCGGCGGAGCCAAGTCGATAAACTCATCTTT. Encoded protein: CAFRSPNLRRSQVDKLIF.

For this clone: A far larger clone differs by one base, so this is likely a read error. Other DNA sequences of this sample code for an identical CDR3. The CDR3 region is CALGEPANVLHILGPDKLIF. The CDR3 coding sequence is TGTGCTCTTGGAGAACCAGCTAACGTCCTCCACATACTGGGTCCCGATAAACTCATCTTT. The rearrangement links TRDV1 to TRDJ1; the D gene is possibly TRDD3 (6 bases). CDR3 size: 20 residues. CDR1 is TSWWSYY and CDR2 is QGS in the germline V gene.

This clone was observed many times. This DNA's translation differs at residue 7 from TCRdb's protein, which comes from a much larger clone; a read error is likely, and the protein shown is translated from the DNA. The V gene is TRDV1, the J gene TRDJ1; TRDD3 matches 8 bases. The CDR3 runs to 20 residues. Germline V gene lookup returns CDR1 TSWWSYY and CDR2 QGS. The junction had 18 bases not matched to a gene; V was cut back by 3 bases and J by 0 bases. The CDR3 DNA sequence: TGTGCTCTTGGGGAGTTACCCTGGGGGACGAGTTTAAAGTACACCGATAAACTCATCTTT. Its protein product is CALGELPWGTSLKYTDKLIF.

As to this clone: The TCRdb protein comes from a much larger clone and disagrees with this DNA's translation at residue 4, likely due to a read error; the protein given here is derived from the DNA. The CDR3 DNA is TGTGCTCTTAGGGATCTCATTTCGTACTGGGGGATACGGCACACCGATAAACTCATCTTT. Amino acid sequence: CALRDLISYWGIRHTDKLIF. V is TRDV1 and J is TRDJ1, with 13 bases that match TRDD3. The CDR3 covers 20 residues. Germline lookup yields CDR1 TSWWSYY and CDR2 QGS.

This clone was observed a handful of times. A far larger clone is just one base off, so this is likely a read error. Other DNA sequences of this sample code for an identical CDR3. The chain employs TRDV2 and TRDJ1; D is undetermined. TCRdb records no J gene; here it was assigned by comparing the DNA to germline. The CDR3 sequence is 19 residues long. Trimming took off 3 bases at V and 0 bases at J, with 25 bases between the two ends. From germline, CDR1 is GEAIGNYY and CDR2 EKD. The CDR3 nucleotides read TGTGCCTGTGACCAGATTGGTACAGGGTGGGACTCGGACACCGATAAACTCATCTTT. This gives the protein CACDQIGTGWDSDTDKLIF.

This clone has a count of ten or more. The protein given by TCRdb reflects a much larger clone and differs at residue 7 from this DNA's translation, likely from a read error; the protein shown is the DNA's translation. CDR3 DNA: TGTGCTCTTGGGAAACGGGGCCCCTGGGGGATCCCAGCCGATAAACTCATCTTT. Residues: CALGKRGPWGIPADKLIF. The V and J genes are TRDV1 and TRDJ1, with TRDD3 identical over 9 bases. V lost 5 bases and J lost 3; bases outside the gene matches: 16. This CDR3 region has 18 residues. CDR1 and CDR2 (germline): TSWWSYY, QGS.

This clone was recorded a few times. Translating this DNA gives a protein that differs at residue 14 from the TCRdb one, which belongs to a much larger clone; a read error is likely, and the protein shown is this translation. The chain combines TRAV29/DV5 with TRDJ1; 7 nucleotides match TRDD3. No J gene is reported in TCRdb; it was inferred here by comparing the DNA with germline. Trimming took 0 bases from V and 3 from J; bases not matched to a gene: 29. Germline CDR1 and CDR2: NSMFDY and ISSIKDK. The CDR3 sequence is 22 residues long. CDR3 coding DNA: TGTGCAGCAAGCGAAGGAACCCTTCTGAATATCTGGGGGGTACGTTTAGCCGATAAACTCATCTTT. Its protein is CAASEGTLLNIWGVRLADKLIF.

There are many counts of this clone. It differs at one base from a far larger clone, so likely a read error. Different DNA sequences within this sample yield the same CDR3. CDR3 sequence reads: CALGELESSRSFITDKLIF. The CDR3 DNA reads TGTGCTCTTGGGGAACTAGAATCGTCCCGGTCCTTTATTACCGATAAACTCATCTTT. V usage is TRDV1 and J usage is TRDJ1; D remains unclear. The CDR3 runs 19 residues. Germline lookup yields CDR1 TSWWSYY and CDR2 QGS. V was trimmed by 0 bases and J by 2 bases, leaving 22 bases between them.

This clone was found a few times. A read error likely explains why the TCRdb protein, taken from a much larger clone, differs from this DNA's translation at residue 5; the protein shown is translated from the DNA. The chain joins TRDV1 to TRDJ1; tentative D call: TRDD3 (6 bases). In germline, CDR1 is TSWWSYY, CDR2 QGS. V was clipped by 4 bases and J by 0 bases, with 42 bases between them. CDR3 length: 25 residues. As DNA, the CDR3 is TGTGCTCTTGGGGGACTCTACTTATATCCTCTCCTGATAATGGGGGGGTATCTTTACACCGATAAACTCATCTTT. Protein product: CALGGLYLYPLLIMGGYLYTDKLIF.

This clone was detected a few times. The TCRdb record carries a much larger clone's protein, which differs from this DNA's translation at residue 10; a read error is the likely cause, and the protein listed here is the DNA translation. The rearrangement uses TRDV1 and TRDJ1, with 7 bases matching TRDD3. The V gene end was trimmed by 3 bases and the J gene end by 0 bases; junction bases not matched to a gene: 25. This CDR3 comprises 22 residues. The germline CDR1 and CDR2 sequences are TSWWSYY and QGS. The CDR3 nucleotides read TGTGCTCTTGGGGATGTCCGGGTTAGTTCTGCCGGTTACTGGGGATACACCGATAAACTCATCTTT. This encodes CALGDVRVSSAGYWGYTDKLIF.

This clone was observed a few times. For this DNA, TCRdb reports the protein of a much larger clone, which diverges at residue 8, most likely from a read error; the protein presented here is translated directly from the DNA. V and J are TRDV1 and TRDJ1; D perhaps matches TRDD3 (6 bases). Here the J gene was assigned by germline matching of the DNA, as TCRdb has none. Germline values: CDR1 TSWWSYY, CDR2 QGS. V was clipped by 2 bases and J by 1 base, with 26 bases between them. This CDR3 has 20 amino acids. CDR3 protein: CALGESDRGSFNTLTDKLIF. The CDR3 DNA follows: TGTGCTCTTGGGGAATCCGACCGGGGATCCTTCAACACCCTCACCGATAAACTCATCTTT.

This clone was found a few times. The TCRdb protein comes from a much larger clone and disagrees with this DNA's translation at residue 13, likely due to a read error; the protein given here is derived from the DNA. The chain employs TRDV1 and TRDJ1, with D possibly TRDD3 on 9 matching bases. Matching the DNA to germline supplied the J gene, which TCRdb does not give. Germline values: CDR1 TSWWSYY, CDR2 QGS. Trimming stripped 0 bases from V and 1 base from J, with 48 bases between. The CDR3 spans 28 residues. In nucleotides, the CDR3 is TGTGCTCTTGGGGAACTAGGGGGTCGGGTCTTCTTTCAGGCTTCCTACGAGCTGGGGGATTTTCGCACCGATAAACTCATCTTT. Encoded protein: CALGELGGRVFFQASYELGDFRTDKLIF.

Concerning this clone: TCRdb attributes to this sequence the protein of a much larger clone, which differs from the DNA translation at residue 18; a read error is likely, and the protein displayed is translated from the DNA. This rearrangement joins TRDV2 to TRDJ1; 8 positions agree with TRDD3. TCRdb records no J gene; here it was assigned by comparing the DNA to germline. The CDR3 totals 21 residues. The germline CDR1 and CDR2 sequences are GEAIGNYY and EKD. CDR3 nucleotide sequence: TGTGCCTGTGACACGAAGAGGCGGCTGGGGGACTCCATGGCGTACACCGATGAACTCATCTTT. Its protein product is CACDTKRRLGDSMAYTDELIF.

This clone was counted a few times. TCRdb pairs this DNA with a much larger clone's protein that differs at residue 3, likely a read error; the protein shown was translated from the DNA. V usage is TRDV1 and J usage is TRDJ1; possibly TRDD3 for D (7 bases). TCRdb carries no J gene annotation; the J gene was assigned here by matching the DNA with germline. CDR1 TSWWSYY and CDR2 QGS come from the germline V gene. This CDR3 has 23 amino acids. The CDR3 nucleotides read TGTGCTCCTGGGGCATGCTCCTTCCCGAGATTGAACTGGGGACGCCCGTACACCGATAAACTCATCTTT. It yields the protein CAPGACSFPRLNWGRPYTDKLIF.

In its sample, this clone was seen a few times. TCRdb has a much larger clone's protein, which differs at residue 10 from the translation of this DNA, likely because of a read error; what is shown is the protein translated from the DNA. The chain employs TRDV1 and TRDJ1, with D hard to call. Germline lookup yields CDR1 TSWWSYY and CDR2 QGS. The ends were cut back, 3 bases at V and 4 bases at J, with 21 bases in the middle. The CDR3 length is 17 residues. For the CDR3, the DNA is TGTGCTCTTGGGGATACATTCCAGGGAGAGTACAACGATAAACTCATCTTT. Protein product: CALGDTFQGEYNDKLIF.

This clone has ten or more counts. A far larger clone is a single base away, which makes a read error likely. Other DNA sequences from this sample encode an identical CDR3 as well. The chain is built from TRDV1 and TRDJ1; D may correspond to TRDD1, TRDD2 or TRDD3 (5 bases each). Germline matching of the DNA provided the J gene here, since TCRdb leaves it blank. The CDR3 has 16 residues. Looked up from germline, CDR1 is TSWWSYY and CDR2 is QGS. The chain's CDR3 is CALGEINTLLPVKLIF. DNA for the CDR3: TGCGCTCTTGGGGAAATCAATACCCTACTACCAGTTAAACTCATCTTT.

As concerns this clone: The protein given by TCRdb reflects a much larger clone and differs at residue 11 from this DNA's translation, likely from a read error; the protein shown is the DNA's translation. The chain recombines TRDV1 with TRDJ1; weak D call: TRDD3 (6 bases). Trimming shortened V by 1 base and J by 4 bases, and 16 bases separated the two germline ends. Germline loops: CDR1 TSWWSYY, CDR2 QGS. The CDR3 length is 16 residues. The CDR3 bases are TGTGCTCTTGGGGAACGCTTGGGGGTCTGCGACGATAAACTCATCTTT. It yields the protein CALGERLGVCDDKLIF.

The sample holds many counts of this clone. For this DNA, TCRdb reports the protein of a much larger clone, which diverges at residue 5, most likely from a read error; the protein presented here is translated directly from the DNA. The chain joins TRDV1 to TRDJ3, with D hard to call. Trimming pared 4 bases from V and 2 bases from J, leaving 21 bases between. The CDR3 has 20 amino acids. CDR1 is TSWWSYY and CDR2 is QGS in the germline V gene. CDR3 region: CALGGLGCPLQTWDTRQMFF. The CDR3 nucleotides are TGTGCTCTTGGGGGACTAGGTTGCCCCCTCCAAACCTGGGACACCCGACAGATGTTTTTC.

As concerns this clone: A much larger clone lies one base from this, so it may be a read error. The rearrangement uses TRDV1 and TRDJ1; 11 bases agree with TRDD3. TCRdb offers no J gene call, so here the DNA was matched to germline to obtain one. The V and J ends lost 4 bases and 1 base, in that order; junction bases with no gene match: 38. The length of the CDR3 is 27 residues. The germline V gene has CDR1 TSWWSYY and CDR2 QGS. The CDR3 sequence is CALGVPRFLPEMGLGDKDLCVTDKLIF. CDR3 sequence (DNA): TGTGCTCTTGGGGTCCCAAGGTTCCTACCTGAGATGGGACTGGGGGATAAAGATTTATGTGTCACCGATAAACTCATCTTT.